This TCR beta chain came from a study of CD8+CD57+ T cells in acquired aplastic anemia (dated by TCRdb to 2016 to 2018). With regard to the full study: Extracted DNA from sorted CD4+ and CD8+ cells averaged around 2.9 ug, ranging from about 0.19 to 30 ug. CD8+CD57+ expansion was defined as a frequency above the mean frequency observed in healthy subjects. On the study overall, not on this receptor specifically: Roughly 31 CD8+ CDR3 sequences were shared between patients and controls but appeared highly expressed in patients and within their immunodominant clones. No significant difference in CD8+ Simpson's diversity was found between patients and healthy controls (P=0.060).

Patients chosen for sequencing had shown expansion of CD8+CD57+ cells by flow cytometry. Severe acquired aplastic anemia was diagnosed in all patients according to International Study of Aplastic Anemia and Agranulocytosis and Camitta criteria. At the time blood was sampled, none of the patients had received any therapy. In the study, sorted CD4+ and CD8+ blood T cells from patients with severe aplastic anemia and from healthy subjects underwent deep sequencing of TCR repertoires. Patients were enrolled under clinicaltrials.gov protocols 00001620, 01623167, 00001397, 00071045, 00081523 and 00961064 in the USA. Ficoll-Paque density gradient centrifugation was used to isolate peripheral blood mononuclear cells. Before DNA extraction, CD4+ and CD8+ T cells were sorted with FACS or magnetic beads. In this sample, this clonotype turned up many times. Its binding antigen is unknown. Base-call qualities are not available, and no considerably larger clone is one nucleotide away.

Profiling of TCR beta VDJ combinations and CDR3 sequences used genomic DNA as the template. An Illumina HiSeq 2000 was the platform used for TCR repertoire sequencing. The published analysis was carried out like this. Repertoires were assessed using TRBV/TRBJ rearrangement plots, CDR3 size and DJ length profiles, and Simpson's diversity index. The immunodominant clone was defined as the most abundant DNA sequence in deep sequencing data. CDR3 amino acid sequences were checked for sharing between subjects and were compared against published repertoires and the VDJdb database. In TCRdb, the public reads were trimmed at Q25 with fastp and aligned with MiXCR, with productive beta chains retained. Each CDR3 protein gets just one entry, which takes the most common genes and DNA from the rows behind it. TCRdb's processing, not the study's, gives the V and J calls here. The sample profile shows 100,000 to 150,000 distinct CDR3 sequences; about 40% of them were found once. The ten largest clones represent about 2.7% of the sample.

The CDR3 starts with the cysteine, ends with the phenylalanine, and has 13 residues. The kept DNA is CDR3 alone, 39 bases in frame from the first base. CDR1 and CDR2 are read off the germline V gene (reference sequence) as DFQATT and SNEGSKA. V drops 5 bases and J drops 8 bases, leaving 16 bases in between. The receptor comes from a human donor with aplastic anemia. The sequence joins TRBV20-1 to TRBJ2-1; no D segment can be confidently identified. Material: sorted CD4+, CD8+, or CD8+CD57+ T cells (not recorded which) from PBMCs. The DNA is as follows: TGCAGTGCTGCGGACCCCTATCGGTATGAGCAGTTCTTC. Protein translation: CSAADPYRYEQFF.